These T cell receptor beta chains were read from a single sample in a study of cytomegalovirus exposure and HLA in healthy donors. Repertoires were generated with immunoSEQ multiplex PCR, while TCRdb's copy carries only in-frame clones and drops some. Among 80,000 to 100,000 clones, over 60% were seen once, and the ten largest hold about 3.1%. Input material: PBMCs. The receptors derive from a male donor in good health and CMV-seropositive. The CDR3 runs from the conserved cysteine through the conserved F or W. A D gene is named only where the DNA matches it firmly. Clone size is given for some rows only: seen once, a few or many times, or a class if the clone is expanded.

cdr3_nt cdr3_aa d_call j_call v_call clone_size
TGTGCCAGCTCACCCTTACTAGCGGGGCAAGAGGCCCAGTACTTC CASSPLLAGQEAQYF TRBD2 TRBJ2-5 TRBV18 NA
TGTGCCAGCAGTGTGGGGGGGGTTAGGGCTGAAGCTTTCTTT CASSVGGVRAEAFF NA TRBJ1-1 TRBV27 NA
TGTGCCACCGGACTAGCGGGAACAGATACGCAGTATTTT CATGLAGTDTQYF TRBD2 TRBJ2-3 TRBV7-9 NA
TGTGCCAGCAGCGGACAGGGTGCTGGCTACACCTTC CASSGQGAGYTF TRBD1 TRBJ1-2 TRBV6-5 NA
TGCAGTGCTAGTGCTAGAACGCAGTATTTT CSASARTQYF NA TRBJ2-3 TRBV20-1 NA
TGTGCCAGCAAATCAGACAGGGGCGGGGAGCTGTTTTTT CASKSDRGGELFF TRBD1 TRBJ2-2 TRBV2 NA
TGTGCCAGCAGTTTCACTTTAAGCTACACCTTC CASSFTLSYTF NA TRBJ1-2 TRBV7-3 NA
TGTGCCAGTAGAGCTAGCGGGGGAGGAAACACAGATACGCAGTATTTT CASRASGGGNTDTQYF TRBD2 TRBJ2-3 TRBV19 NA
TGTGCCAGCAGCGCCCTATACAATGAGCAGTTCTTC CASSALYNEQFF NA TRBJ2-1 TRBV9 NA
TGTGCCTCAGCGGGGGGCGTGGGTGAAAAACTGTTTTTT CASAGGVGEKLFF NA TRBJ1-4 TRBV30 NA
TGTGCCAGCAGCCCGCGGGGAGTGAACACTGAAGCTTTCTTT CASSPRGVNTEAFF NA TRBJ1-1 TRBV6-5 NA
TGCAGCGCAGGACAGGGTAGCAATTACGAGCAGTACTTC CSAGQGSNYEQYF TRBD1 TRBJ2-7 TRBV29-1 once
TGTGCCAGCAGAGGAGGGGTCTCCTATGGCTACACCTTC CASRGGVSYGYTF NA TRBJ1-2 TRBV6-4 NA
TGTGCCACCAGCAGTTTACAGGGACAGGAGAGGGATGGCTACACCTTC CATSSLQGQERDGYTF TRBD1 TRBJ1-2 TRBV15 few
TGTGCCAGCAGCCCGGTCCGGTTTGAAGCTTTCTTT CASSPVRFEAFF NA TRBJ1-1 TRBV7-6 once
TGTGCCAGCTCACCGAAAGGGGGAAGCAATCAGCCCCAGCATTTT CASSPKGGSNQPQHF NA TRBJ1-5 TRBV18 once
TGTGCCAGCAGCCCGCGACCGGAGGCTGAAGCTTTCTTT CASSPRPEAEAFF NA TRBJ1-1 TRBV7-9 NA
TGCGCCAGCAGCGAGACAGGAGAGACCTCTGGAAACACCATATATTTT CASSETGETSGNTIYF NA TRBJ1-3 TRBV4-3 NA
TGTGCCAGCAGAGCTAGCGGGGGGGGAGAGACCCAGTACTTC CASRASGGGETQYF TRBD2 TRBJ2-5 TRBV6-1 NA
TGTGCCAGCAAAGAACTTACGCGTAGTTCACCCCTCCACTTT CASKELTRSSPLHF NA TRBJ1-6 TRBV27 NA
TGTGCCAGCAGCTCAAACTCGGGACAGGGACCTGAAAAACTGTTTTTT CASSSNSGQGPEKLFF TRBD1 TRBJ1-4 TRBV7-2 once
TGTGCCAGCAGTGAGGGAGAGTCCTACGAGCAGTACTTC CASSEGESYEQYF NA TRBJ2-7 TRBV6-4 NA
TGTGCCTGGGAAACAGGGGGCGAGAACACCGGGGAGCTGTTTTTT CAWETGGENTGELFF TRBD1 TRBJ2-2 TRBV30 NA
TGTGCCACGAGACAGGGTACGAACTATGGCTACACCTTC CATRQGTNYGYTF TRBD1 TRBJ1-2 TRBV2 NA
TGTGCCTTTGGAGGGGAAAATTGGAACGAGCAGTACTTC CAFGGENWNEQYF NA TRBJ2-7 TRBV30 NA
TGTGCCAGCAGCCAGACAGGGAGTCGCAATCAGCCCCAGCATTTT CASSQTGSRNQPQHF TRBD1 TRBJ1-5 TRBV2 NA
TGTGCCACCAGCGCGGAGGGCCACTATGGCTACACCTTC CATSAEGHYGYTF NA TRBJ1-2 TRBV15 once
TGTGCCAGCGTCCGGGACAGGGGGCATCCTGAAGCTTTCTTT CASVRDRGHPEAFF TRBD1 TRBJ1-1 TRBV6-1 NA
TGTGCCAGCTCACCACAAGGACAGGGCGCGAACACTGAAGCTTTCTTT CASSPQGQGANTEAFF TRBD1 TRBJ1-1 TRBV18 few
TGTGCCAGCAGCCCCGAACGAGGCGAGACCCAGTACTTC CASSPERGETQYF NA TRBJ2-5 TRBV6-5 NA
TGTGCCAGCAGTCTAGCGGGGGGGCTAGAGCAGTACTTC CASSLAGGLEQYF TRBD2 TRBJ2-7 TRBV6-5 NA
TGCAGCGTTGAAGAGGGACAGGGGTACCTTGGCTACACCTTC CSVEEGQGYLGYTF TRBD1 TRBJ1-2 TRBV29-1 NA
TGTGCCAGCAGCTCTCTGGGACAGGGACCGACAAGCTCACCCCTCCACTTT CASSSLGQGPTSSPLHF TRBD1 TRBJ1-6 TRBV7-8 NA
TGCGCCAGCAGCCTGGGACAGAGGAACACTGAAGCTTTCTTT CASSLGQRNTEAFF TRBD1 TRBJ1-1 TRBV5-1 NA
TGTGCCTGGAGGCGGGACGGTCCCTACGAGCAGTACTTC CAWRRDGPYEQYF NA TRBJ2-7 TRBV30 few
TGTGCCAGCAGTGGTAGGGGAAGTGCCAGTGATGGCTACACCTTC CASSGRGSASDGYTF NA TRBJ1-2 TRBV6-1 NA
TGTGCCAGCAAATGGGGCCCTAATCAGCCCCAGCATTTT CASKWGPNQPQHF NA TRBJ1-5 TRBV6-6 NA
TGTGCCAGCAACCCAGGGTGGGCGAACACTGAAGCTTTCTTT CASNPGWANTEAFF NA TRBJ1-1 TRBV7-2 NA
TGCAGCGTCCAACAGGGGGGAGGTCAGCCCCAGCATTTT CSVQQGGGQPQHF TRBD1 TRBJ1-5 TRBV29-1 NA
TGTGCCAGCAGCCGGACAGGGGCTAACACTGAAGCTTTCTTT CASSRTGANTEAFF TRBD1 TRBJ1-1 TRBV7-2 NA
TGTGCCAGCAGCTTCATAGTGAACACTGAAGCTTTCTTT CASSFIVNTEAFF NA TRBJ1-1 TRBV7-8 NA
TGTGCCAGCAGCTTAGGGGGGACAGAAAATCCACCCCTCCACTTT CASSLGGTENPPLHF TRBD1 TRBJ1-6 TRBV7-9 NA
TGTGCCAGCAGCTGGGGGGCCTACGAGCAGTACTTC CASSWGAYEQYF NA TRBJ2-7 TRBV5-4 NA
TGTGCCAGCAGCCACGGAGAGACCCAGTACTTC CASSHGETQYF NA TRBJ2-5 TRBV14 NA
TGCAGCGTTGGAGGTGGAGTGGAGGCCCAGTACTTC CSVGGGVEAQYF NA TRBJ2-5 TRBV29-1 NA